These 23 T cell receptor beta chains came from one sample sequenced in a study of shared clonotypes between healthy human individuals. Data came from immunoSEQ multiplex PCR; TCRdb stores just in-frame clones and leaves some out. The table shows 500,000 to 550,000 clones, with more than 95% occurring only once. Sample: naive CD4+ T cells sorted from blood. Subset indicated: CD45RA+ positively selected. These receptors were collected from a woman in her 30s in good health.

In this sample, this clone turned up a few times. The V and J genes are TRBV9 and TRBJ1-1, with D uncertain. The CDR3 consists of 13 residues. V was pared by 1 base and J by 4 bases, with 8 bases between. Germline V CDR1 and CDR2: SGDLS, YYNGEE. In DNA, the CDR3 is TGTGCCAGCAGCGTAATGGGCGGCACTGAAGCTTTCTTT. Amino acid sequence: CASSVMGGTEAFF.

The chain combines TRBV2 with TRBJ2-7; either TRBD1 or TRBD2 may fit D (5 bases each). CDR3 length: 14 residues. CDR1 is SNHLY and CDR2 is FYNNEI in the germline V gene. Between the trimmed V and J ends, which lost 7 bases and 3 bases, there was a span of 16 bases. CDR3 sequence (DNA): TGTGCCAGCACCCCCGGGACCGCTCGCTACGAGCAGTACTTC. This gives the protein CASTPGTARYEQYF.

This clone was observed a single time. The gene calls are TRBV5-1 and TRBJ2-7; possible D gene TRBD2, 5 bases. This CDR3 is 14 amino acids long. Germline lookup yields CDR1 SGHRS and CDR2 YFSETQ. The germline V and J ends were trimmed by 3 bases and 3 bases, with 13 bases remaining between them. The CDR3 loop reads CASSSPDWNYEQYF. In DNA form, the CDR3 reads TGCGCCAGCAGCTCCCCGGACTGGAACTACGAGCAGTACTTC.

The J gene is TRBJ2-7, the V gene TRBV15, with D possibly matching TRBD1 (5 bases). Trimming stripped 0 bases from V and 5 bases from J, with 17 bases between. The CDR3 has 16 residues. CDR1 is LNHNV and CDR2 is YYDKDF in the germline V gene (reference sequence). For the CDR3, the DNA is TGTGCCACCAGCAGAGATTCGGAACAGGTAAGGGACGAGCAGTACTTC. This encodes CATSRDSEQVRDEQYF.

This chain links TRBV5-1 with TRBJ2-3; 7 nucleotides agree with TRBD1. The junction had 4 bases not matched to a gene; V was cut back by 4 bases and J by 2 bases. Germline-derived CDR1 and CDR2 are SGHRS and YFSETQ. The CDR3 runs to 14 residues. The CDR3 nucleotides are TGCGCCAGCAGCCCGACAGGGAACACAGATACGCAGTATTTT. This sequence encodes CASSPTGNTDTQYF.

The table lists this clone with a count of one. V usage is TRBV28 and J usage is TRBJ2-7; D is possibly TRBD1 or TRBD2 (5 bases each). The CDR3 has 14 amino acids. V lost 3 bases and J 5 bases, leaving 14 bases between the germline ends. Per germline, CDR1 MDHEN and CDR2 SYDVKM. CDR3 region: CASSFARDGHEQYF. The CDR3, as DNA: TGTGCCAGCAGTTTCGCCAGGGACGGTCACGAGCAGTACTTC.

The chain combines TRBV29-1 with TRBJ1-1, with TRBD1 matching 7 bases. Germline-derived CDR1 and CDR2 are SQVTM and ANQGSEA. CDR3 length: 11 amino acids. Unmatched junction bases numbered 3, after V lost 3 bases and J lost 8 bases. DNA of the CDR3: TGCAGCGTTGACCAGGGACAGGAAGCTTTCTTT. It is translated as CSVDQGQEAFF.

This chain connects TRBV28 to TRBJ1-5, with 8 bases matching TRBD1. The V gene's germline CDR1 is MDHEN and CDR2 SYDVKM. J was trimmed by 3 bases and V by 8 bases; bases with no gene match: 9. The CDR3 is 15 amino acids. The CDR3 DNA sequence: TGTGCCAGCCTTACACAGGGGGGATACAATCAGCCCCAGCATTTT. Translation gives CASLTQGGYNQPQHF.

The V call is TRBV5-1, the J call TRBJ1-6; 10 bases are a match to TRBD1. V lost 4 bases to trimming and J lost 8 bases; unmatched junction nucleotides: 9. Germline assignment: CDR1 SGHRS and CDR2 YFSETQ. The CDR3 consists of 16 residues. For the CDR3, the DNA is TGCGCCAGCAGCCTGAAGGGACAGGGGAGTGATTCACCCCTCCACTTT. Translated: CASSLKGQGSDSPLHF.

The chain recombines TRBV11-2 with TRBJ2-7; TRBD2 agrees at 14 bases. V lost 8 bases and J lost 4; bases outside the gene matches: 16. Germline V gives CDR1 SGHAT, CDR2 FQNNGV. The CDR3 sequence is 18 residues long. The CDR3: CASSSGLAGAGAAYEQYF. Here the CDR3 DNA reads TGTGCCAGCTCTTCGGGACTAGCGGGAGCTGGGGCGGCTTACGAGCAGTACTTC.

V is TRBV27 and J is TRBJ1-1; the D is unclear. The CDR3 length is 14 residues. Trimming took off 3 bases at V and 1 base at J, with 9 bases between the two ends. Germline CDR1 is MNHEY and CDR2 is SMNVEV (reference sequence). The CDR3 loop is CASSFRLRNTEAFF. Written as DNA, the CDR3 is TGTGCCAGCAGTTTTAGACTTAGGAACACTGAAGCTTTCTTT.

V usage is TRBV7-2 and J usage is TRBJ2-7, with unresolved D. Trimming shortened V by 1 base and J by 3 bases, and 10 bases separated the two germline ends. Germline loops: CDR1 SGHTA, CDR2 FQGNSA. The CDR3 sequence is 14 residues long. The CDR3 bases are TGTGCCAGCAGCTTAGAGGTCCGATACTACGAGCAGTACTTC. Its translation is CASSLEVRYYEQYF.

The V gene is TRBV11-3, the J gene TRBJ2-7, with D perhaps matching TRBD1 or TRBD2 (5 bases each). The germline V gene has CDR1 SGHNT and CDR2 YENEEA. V lost 5 bases to trimming and J lost 7 bases, with 18 bases between them. The CDR3 is made up of 14 amino acids. In nucleotides, the CDR3 is TGTGCCAGCAGCCCGCCGGGGCATACGGGAGAGCAGTACTTC. Translating gives CASSPPGHTGEQYF.

This sequence joins TRBV5-1 and TRBJ1-3, with TRBD1 matching over 9 bases. Germline CDR1 is SGHRS and CDR2 is YFSETQ. V dropped 4 bases and J dropped 7; count of bases not matched to a gene: 6. This CDR3 region has 14 residues. CDR3 in amino acids: CASSPRDRENTIYF. DNA of the CDR3: TGCGCCAGCAGCCCCCGGGACAGGGAGAACACCATATATTTT.

V and J are TRBV7-8 and TRBJ1-4; TRBD1 is a possible D gene (5 bases). This CDR3 is built from 16 residues. CDR1 and CDR2 (germline): SGHVS, FQNEAQ. Trimming removed 3 bases at V and 1 base at J, with 12 bases between. In nucleotides, the CDR3 is TGTGCCAGCAGCTTTATGGGGCCCCGAACTAATGAAAAACTGTTTTTT. It encodes CASSFMGPRTNEKLFF.

The chain carries TRBV28 and TRBJ1-1; D might be TRBD1 (6 bases). V was clipped by 2 bases and J by 8 bases, with 15 bases between them. Germline-derived CDR1 and CDR2 are MDHEN and SYDVKM. The CDR3 is 14 residues long. This chain's CDR3 is CASSLRGGLREAFF. CDR3 nucleotide sequence: TGTGCCAGCAGTTTACGGGGGGGGCTCAGGGAAGCTTTCTTT.

As for this clone: Other DNA sequences in this sample translate to the same CDR3. J is TRBJ1-5 and V is TRBV28; no firm D call. The CDR3 has 13 amino acids. The V and J ends lost 2 bases and 6 bases respectively, with 8 bases between them. Germline values: CDR1 MDHEN, CDR2 SYDVKM. CDR3 protein: CASSLVRGQPQHF. In nucleotides, the CDR3 is TGTGCCAGCAGTTTAGTACGGGGTCAGCCCCAGCATTTT.

This chain joins TRBV2 and TRBJ1-2; D is uncertain. V was clipped by 6 bases and J by 4 bases, with 6 bases between them. Germline V gene lookup returns CDR1 SNHLY and CDR2 FYNNEI. The CDR3 is 11 residues long. This chain's CDR3 is CASSAVYGYTF. The CDR3 DNA reads as TGTGCCAGCAGCGCGGTCTATGGCTACACCTTC.

This rearrangement joins TRBV28 to TRBJ2-7; D ambiguous. V lost 3 bases, J lost 7 bases, and 10 bases lay in between. The CDR3 length is 12 residues. In germline, CDR1 is MDHEN, CDR2 SYDVKM. The DNA for the CDR3 is TGTGCCAGCAGTTTGCCGATGGGGGAGCAGTACTTC. It codes for CASSLPMGEQYF. Together with reference TRBV28 and TRBJ2-7, the CDR3 gives the full variable domain: DVKVTQSSRYLVKRTGEKVFLECVQDMDHENMFWYRQDPGLGLRLIYFSYDVKMKEKGDIPEGYSVSREKKERFSLILESASTNQTSMYLCASSLPMGEQYFGPGTRLTVT.

The chain combines TRBV2 with TRBJ2-1; TRBD2 matches at 7 bases. Germline V CDR1 and CDR2: SNHLY, FYNNEI. Trimming took 3 bases from V and 8 from J; bases not matched to a gene: 10. This CDR3 is built from 15 residues. The CDR3 coding sequence is TGTGCCAGCAGTGAGGGGGGGAGAGGTTTGGATGAGCAGTTCTTC. Translation gives CASSEGGRGLDEQFF.

V usage is TRBV5-1 and J usage is TRBJ2-1; 10 bases are shared with TRBD2. Losses at the gene ends were 8 bases for V and 8 bases for J; bases not matched to a gene: 10. The CDR3 length is 14 residues. Germline assignment: CDR1 SGHRS and CDR2 YFSETQ. CDR3 coding DNA: TGCGCCAGTTCGAGCGGGAGGGCCTTGGATGAGCAGTTCTTC. It specifies CASSSGRALDEQFF.

The rearrangement joins TRBV5-1 to TRBJ2-5; TRBD2 matches at 8 bases. The ends lost 0 bases at V and 4 bases at J; junction bases unmatched: 5. CDR3 length: 15 amino acids. Per the germline V gene, CDR1 is SGHRS and CDR2 is YFSETQ. CDR3 sequence: CASSLDGRGRETQYF. In nucleotides, the CDR3 is TGCGCCAGCAGCTTGGACGGGAGGGGCCGAGAGACCCAGTACTTC.

The chain is built from TRBV13 and TRBJ1-5, with D unresolved. Germline V gene lookup returns CDR1 PRHDT and CDR2 FYEKMQ (reference sequence). V lost 4 bases and J 0 bases, leaving 7 bases between the germline ends. The CDR3 consists of 14 residues. CDR3 sequence reads: CASSSGDSNQPQHF. DNA for the CDR3: TGTGCCAGCAGCTCCGGAGATAGCAATCAGCCCCAGCATTTT. The full variable domain, with the rest looked up from reference TRBV13 and TRBJ1-5, is AAGVIQSPRHLIKEKRETATLKCYPIPRHDTVYWYQQGPGQDPQFLISFYEKMQSDKGSIPDRFSAQQFSDYHSELNMSSLELGDSALYFCASSSGDSNQPQHFGDGTRLSIL.